This TCR beta chain was identified during a study of OX40 agonist ivuxolimab in advanced cancers. Study as a whole: People in dose escalation had one of these cancers: hepatocellular carcinoma, melanoma, renal cell or head and neck cancer.

To note about this clone: Its antigen is undetermined.

Autoimmune disease history or systemic immunosuppression barred patients. Points from the study as a whole: More expanded clones were found, on average, in CD8+ than in CD4+ T cells. Near-lowest levels of clonal expansion characterized partial responders at 0.1-3.0 mg/kg.

The assay was immunoSEQ multiplex PCR, and TCRdb's table has in-frame clones only and misses some. Of 90,000 or so clones in the sample, more than 85% were seen once. Sequencing used CD4+ or CD8+ T cells sorted from blood, obtained in a trial of the OX40 agonist ivuxolimab. This TCR was sampled from an adult with an advanced solid tumor such as melanoma, head and neck, liver or kidney cancer.

CDR3 region: CAVGGSHEQYF. The CDR3 nucleotides are TGTGCAGTAGGGGGGTCCCACGAGCAGTACTTC. The V gene is TRBV30, the J gene TRBJ2-7; D tentatively reads TRBD1 or TRBD2 (6 bases each). CDR1 and CDR2 (germline): GTSNPN, SVGIG (reference sequence). CDR3 length equals 11 residues.